The 20 T cell receptor beta chains below all came from one sample that was sequenced in a study of T cells in localized non-small cell lung cancer. The assay was immunoSEQ multiplex PCR, and TCRdb's table has in-frame clones only and misses some. In the table there are approximately 150,000 clones, more than 80% of which are singletons. Sequences were derived from peripheral blood, sampled before any cancer treatment. The receptors were sampled from a female donor of 60 years or more with stage I lung adenocarcinoma.

The chain combines TRBV4-1 with TRBJ1-2, with TRBD1 identical over 8 bases. Germline assignment: CDR1 MGHRA and CDR2 YSYEKL. There are 15 residues in the CDR3. V was pared by 2 bases and J by 2 bases, with 4 bases of the junction left unmatched. Written as DNA, the CDR3 is TGCGCCAGCAGCCAAAAGGACAGGGTGAACTATGGCTACACCTTC. The encoded protein is CASSQKDRVNYGYTF.

The chain is built from TRBV19 and TRBJ1-1; maybe TRBD1 (5 bases). In germline, CDR1 is LNHDA, CDR2 SQIVND (reference sequence). This CDR3 is built from 14 residues. V dropped 3 bases and J dropped 7 bases, with 15 bases sitting between them. The CDR3 is CASSIPGPVGEAFF. CDR3 nucleotide sequence: TGTGCCAGTAGTATCCCAGGGCCGGTTGGTGAAGCTTTCTTT.

The chain links TRBV5-1 to TRBJ1-1, with D perhaps matching TRBD1 (5 bases). Germline-derived CDR1 and CDR2 are SGHRS and YFSETQ. The length of the CDR3 is 16 residues. The ends were cut back, 4 bases at V and 2 bases at J, with 18 bases in the middle. For the CDR3, the DNA is TGCGCCAGCAGCCCGGAACCGACGGGGCTTAACACTGAAGCTTTCTTT. Its protein product is CASSPEPTGLNTEAFF.

Details on this clone: The same CDR3 can be traced to other DNA sequences in this sample. The chain has TRBV30 and TRBJ2-3; the match to TRBD2 covers 13 bases. The germline gives CDR1 GTSNPN, CDR2 SVGIG (reference sequence). CDR3 length: 16 residues. J was trimmed by 1 base and V by 3 bases; bases with no gene match: 4. CDR3 nucleotide sequence: TGTGCCTGGAGCCCCGGACTAGCGGGGGGCACAGATACGCAGTATTTT. Its translation is CAWSPGLAGGTDTQYF. Full variable domain (outside the CDR3, taken from reference TRBV30 and TRBJ2-3): SQTIHQWPATLVQPVGSPLSLECTVEGTSNPNLYWYRQAAGRGLQLLFYSVGIGQISSEVPQNLSASRPQDRQFILSSKKLLLSDSGFYLCAWSPGLAGGTDTQYFGPGTRLTVL.

The chain carries TRBV2 and TRBJ1-2; D unclear. This CDR3 has 12 residues. V was shortened by 5 bases and J by 5 bases, with 9 bases between the two germline ends. CDR1 is SNHLY, CDR2 FYNNEI, per germline. The CDR3 nucleotides read TGTGCCAGCAGTTCGGACGGATATGGCTACACCTTC. It specifies CASSSDGYGYTF.

The chain carries TRBV7-9 and TRBJ2-1; TRBD2 agrees at 11 bases. This CDR3 has 14 residues. The germline V gene encodes CDR1 SEHNR and CDR2 FQNEAQ (reference sequence). V was clipped by 5 bases and J by 4 bases; unmatched bases: 1. DNA for the CDR3: TGTGCCAGCAGCAGACTAGCGGGATACAATGAGCAGTTCTTC. Amino acids: CASSRLAGYNEQFF.

This chain uses TRBV27 with TRBJ1-2, with no clear D. V was pared by 3 bases and J by 4 bases, with 9 bases between. In germline, CDR1 is MNHEY, CDR2 SMNVEV (reference sequence). There are 13 residues in the CDR3. CDR3 residues: CASSFRQSYGYTF. In DNA, the CDR3 is TGTGCCAGCAGTTTCCGGCAGAGCTATGGCTACACCTTC.

This clone has just one count. V and J are TRBV5-6 and TRBJ1-4; no clear D gene. Germline-derived CDR1 and CDR2 are SGHDT and YYEEEE. The CDR3 covers 15 residues. The V end lost 0 bases, the J end lost 5 bases, and 11 bases lay between the germline ends. CDR3 loop: CASSLGTGLNEKLFF. The DNA of the CDR3 is TGTGCCAGCAGCTTGGGGACCGGATTAAATGAAAAACTGTTTTTT.

The chain combines TRBV27 with TRBJ2-1, with D perhaps matching TRBD2 (6 bases). Per the germline V gene, CDR1 is MNHEY and CDR2 is SMNVEV (reference sequence). Trimming took 3 bases from V and 12 from J, leaving 12 bases between them. The length of the CDR3 is 12 residues. In DNA, the CDR3 is TGTGCCAGCAGTTTCGGGGGTGATGTGCAGTTCTTC. Amino acid sequence: CASSFGGDVQFF.

As for this clone: This CDR3 is also generated by other DNA sequences in the sample. This sequence joins TRBV6-5 and TRBJ2-1; 13 nucleotides agree with TRBD2. The length of the CDR3 is 14 residues. Germline V CDR1 and CDR2: MNHEY, SVGAGI. V shed 2 bases and J 8 bases; nucleotides not matched to a gene: 0. This chain's CDR3 is CASSYGLAGDEQFF. CDR3 in DNA: TGTGCCAGCAGTTACGGACTAGCGGGAGATGAGCAGTTCTTC.

The chain employs TRBV27 and TRBJ2-4; TRBD2 agrees at 13 bases. V trimming: 5 bases; J trimming: 5 bases; junction bases outside the gene matches: 9. Looked up from germline, CDR1 is MNHEY and CDR2 is SMNVEV (reference sequence). The CDR3 consists of 17 residues. DNA of the CDR3: TGTGCCAGCAGTATCCGGACTAGCGGGAGCCAAGAAAACATTCAGTACTTC. The encoded protein is CASSIRTSGSQENIQYF.

The chain is built from TRBV19 and TRBJ1-5, with a tentative D call TRBD1 (5 bases). Germline V gene sequence: CDR1 LNHDA, CDR2 SQIVND (reference sequence). The CDR3 extends over 15 amino acids. V gave up 6 bases and J gave up 0 bases, with 12 bases separating them. CDR3 sequence: CASRGKGYSNQPQHF. CDR3 in DNA: TGTGCCAGTAGGGGGAAGGGGTATAGCAATCAGCCCCAGCATTTT.

The table lists this clone with a few counts. The rearrangement links TRBV19 to TRBJ1-1; no clear D. The V end lost 3 bases, the J end lost 2 bases, and 7 bases lay between the germline ends. CDR1 and CDR2 from the germline V gene are LNHDA and SQIVND (reference sequence). The CDR3 spans 13 residues. The CDR3 region has the DNA TGTGCCAGTAGTATCGAGGTAAACACTGAAGCTTTCTTT. This gives the protein CASSIEVNTEAFF.

This chain joins TRBV6-1 and TRBJ2-7, with TRBD1 identical over 11 bases. Trimming removed 8 bases from V and 5 bases from J; junction bases left unmatched: 5. The CDR3 spans 13 residues. CDR1 is MNHNS and CDR2 is SASEGT in the germline V gene. In nucleotides, the CDR3 is TGTGCCAGCCGCGGACAGGGGGCTAACGAGCAGTACTTC. Protein product: CASRGQGANEQYF.

The V and J genes are TRBV7-6 and TRBJ2-5; 13 nucleotides agree with TRBD2. V was pared by 4 bases and J by 7 bases, with 6 bases of the junction left unmatched. The CDR3 extends over 15 amino acids. Germline V gene sequence: CDR1 SGHVS, CDR2 FNYEAQ. The CDR3 DNA reads TGTGCCAGCAGCTCCCCGGGACTAGCGGGACCGACCCAGTACTTC. Protein: CASSSPGLAGPTQYF.

This chain connects TRBV28 to TRBJ2-5, with D tentatively TRBD1 (5 bases). The CDR3 extends over 17 amino acids. V was cut by 2 bases and J by 2 bases, with 18 bases left in between. From germline, CDR1 is MDHEN and CDR2 SYDVKM. The CDR3 here is CASSLPRQGLGQETQYF. The CDR3 nucleotides are TGTGCCAGCAGTTTACCCCGCCAGGGCCTGGGACAAGAGACCCAGTACTTC.

V is TRBV11-2 and J is TRBJ2-2; D is uncertain. In germline, CDR1 is SGHAT, CDR2 FQNNGV. This CDR3 is 15 amino acids long. Trimming took off 1 base at V and 4 bases at J, with 10 bases between the two ends. This CDR3 is CASSLVATSTGELFF. The CDR3 nucleotides read TGTGCCAGCAGCTTAGTTGCGACCAGCACCGGGGAGCTGTTTTTT.

This chain links TRBV7-4 with TRBJ2-7, with D possibly TRBD1 on 6 matching bases. V was cut by 5 bases and J by 7 bases, with 6 bases left in between. This CDR3 spans 10 amino acids. Germline V gene data show CDR1 as SGHVT and CDR2 as SQSDAQ. As DNA, the CDR3 is TGTGCCAGCAGCCAGGGGGAGCAGTACTTC. Its translation: CASSQGEQYF.

This chain uses TRBV2 with TRBJ2-5; tentatively, D is TRBD2 (6 bases). The CDR3 totals 14 residues. Germline V lookup: CDR1 SNHLY, CDR2 FYNNEI. Trimming stripped 5 bases from V and 3 bases from J, with 13 bases between. CDR3 nucleotide sequence: TGTGCCAGCAGTTACTTTAGCGGAAAAGAGACCCAGTACTTC. This sequence encodes CASSYFSGKETQYF.

The J gene is TRBJ2-1, the V gene TRBV10-2, with 12 nucleotides matching TRBD2. The V segment lost 6 bases and the J segment 15 bases; nucleotides outside the gene matches: 12. This CDR3 has 14 residues. The germline gives CDR1 WSHSY, CDR2 SAAADI. This CDR3 reads CASREGLAGGPWFF. CDR3 in DNA: TGCGCCAGCAGAGAGGGTCTAGCGGGGGGGCCGTGGTTCTTC.